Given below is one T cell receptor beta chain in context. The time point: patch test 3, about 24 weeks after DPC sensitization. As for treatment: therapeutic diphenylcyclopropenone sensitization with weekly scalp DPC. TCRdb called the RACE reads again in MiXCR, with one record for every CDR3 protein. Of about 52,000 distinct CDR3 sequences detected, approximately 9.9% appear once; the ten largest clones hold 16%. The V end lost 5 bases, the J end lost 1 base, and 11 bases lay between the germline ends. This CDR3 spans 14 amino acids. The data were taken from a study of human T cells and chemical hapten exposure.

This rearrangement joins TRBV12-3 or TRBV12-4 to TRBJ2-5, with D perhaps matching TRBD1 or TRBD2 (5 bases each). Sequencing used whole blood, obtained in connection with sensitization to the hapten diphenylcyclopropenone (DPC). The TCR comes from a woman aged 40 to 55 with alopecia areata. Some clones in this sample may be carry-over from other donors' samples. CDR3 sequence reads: CASSRGAGQETQYF. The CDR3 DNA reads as TGTGCCAGCAGTAGGGGTGCGGGCCAAGAGACCCAGTACTTC.